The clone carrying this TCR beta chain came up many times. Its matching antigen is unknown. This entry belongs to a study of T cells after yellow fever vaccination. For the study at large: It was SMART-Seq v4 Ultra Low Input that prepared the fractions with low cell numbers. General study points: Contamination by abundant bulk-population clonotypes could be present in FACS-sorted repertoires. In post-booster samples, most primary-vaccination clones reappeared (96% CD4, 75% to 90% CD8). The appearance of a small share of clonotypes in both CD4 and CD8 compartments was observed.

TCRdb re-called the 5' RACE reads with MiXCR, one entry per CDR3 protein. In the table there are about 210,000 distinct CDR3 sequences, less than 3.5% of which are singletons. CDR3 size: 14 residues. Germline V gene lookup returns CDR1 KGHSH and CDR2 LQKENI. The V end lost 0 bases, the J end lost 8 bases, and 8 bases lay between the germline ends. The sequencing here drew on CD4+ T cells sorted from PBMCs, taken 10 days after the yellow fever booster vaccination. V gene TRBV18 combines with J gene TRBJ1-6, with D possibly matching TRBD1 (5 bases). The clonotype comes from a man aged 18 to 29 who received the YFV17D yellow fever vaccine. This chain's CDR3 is CASSPPGQDSPLHF. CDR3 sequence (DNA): TGTGCCAGCTCACCACCGGGGCAGGATTCACCCCTCCACTTT.